This T cell receptor (beta chain) is drawn from a study of cytomegalovirus exposure and HLA in healthy donors (dated by TCRdb to the late 2010s). Study-wide context: According to an earlier analysis of several hundred of the donors, about 179 million T cells yielded 117 million unique TCR beta sequences and more than 250 Gb of sequence data. Around 320 gigabases of sequencing data and tens of millions of unique TCR sequences were included in an early release covering around 650 HLA-typed donors. Among the roughly 400 genotyped donors, around 81% belonged to the genetic ancestry cluster associated with self-reported Caucasian donors. The study aimed to test whether signatures of past pathogen exposure could be identified by cataloging public T cell receptors. Using immunosequencing, the study profiled T cell repertoires from about 650 subjects and related those repertoires to cytomegalovirus serostatus. Along with the approximately 670-subject first cohort, a separate validation cohort of over a hundred different subjects was used. High-throughput TCR immunosequencing, statistical association of individual TCRs with disease status, and machine learning were combined to predict cytomegalovirus infection status. A later analysis re-analyzed previously published TCR beta repertoires from 500 to 700 donors and added high-resolution HLA genotyping to study TCR occurrence patterns. Rather than using new phenotypic data, the later analysis identified candidate immune exposures from TCR beta sequences and from how often those sequences occurred across donors. An earlier analysis of approximately 630 of the donors applied high-throughput TCR beta sequencing to assess whether each TCR beta V gene segment acted as functional or pseudogenic. Donor age, sex, ethnicity and CMV serostatus were collected together with the repertoire data. Genome-wide SNP genotypes for about 60% of the roughly 670 donors were used in a later genetic analysis, which treated that subset as a discovery cohort. Every discovery cohort repertoire had been produced on one sequencing platform. HLA typing covered class I and class II loci at four-digit resolution. The number of typed donors differed by locus: roughly 629-640 for A, B, C, DRB1 and DQB1; 500 to 550 for DQA1; approximately 610 for DPA1; and approximately 450 for DPB1. A handful of DR-DQ haplotypes were handled as single units for association and clustering because linkage in the cohort was strong. Across 398 genotyped donors of the cohort, an average of about 200,000 unique TCR beta nucleotide sequences per donor were sequenced, and roughly 17% of those sequences were non-productive.

Spanning cysteine to phenylalanine, the CDR3 consists of 14 amino acids. Only CDR3 DNA remains: 42 bases, in frame from the first base. The junction shows trimming of 4 bases on V and 4 bases on J, plus 12 bases between the germline ends. CDR1 and CDR2 were assigned from the germline V gene as MRHNA and SNTAGT. The cohort was made up of about 670 healthy bone marrow donors. All cohort members were sampled while nominally healthy, although unrecorded immune exposures were likely present. The donor was CMV seronegative and belonged to the group of 350 or so seronegative cohort members. A peripheral blood sample was provided by each donor, and peripheral blood mononuclear cells were used for TCR beta sequencing. The Qiagen DNeasy Blood Extraction Kit was used to extract genomic DNA from the blood cell samples. A word on this clone: Its antigen is currently not known. No qualities accompany the bases; no much larger clone lies one base away.

Broad study findings and their caveats: According to a later analysis, most CMV-associated TCR beta chains appeared to be HLA-restricted, and the HLA associations seemed to be driven largely by CMV exposure. In a later genetic analysis, a missense DCLRE1C variant was associated with V-gene and J-gene trimming of TCR beta chains, and the association was replicated in an independent cohort. A further reported finding was that TCR beta sequences accurately predicted the HLA-A and HLA-B alleles for most subjects in the first cohort. The classifier was reported to diagnose cytomegalovirus status with high specificity and sensitivity in both the original and validation cohorts. According to a later genetic analysis, donors in an Asian-associated ancestry cluster had fewer N-insertions in productive TCRs than the approximately 670-donor mean. Several of the top co-occurrence clusters appeared to be linked to parvovirus B19, influenza, CMV and Epstein-Barr virus, according to a later analysis. According to a later analysis, TCR association rates differed among HLA loci, with DRB1 alleles showing the most associated TCRs and HLA-C alleles showing the fewest. In a later analysis, about 17,000 TCR beta sequences were associated with specific HLA alleles at a false discovery rate of 0.05. In vitro tests confirmed that three of the cytomegalovirus-associated TCR beta chains recognize cytomegalovirus antigens. Linkage disequilibrium might explain the correlated functional status among segregating V segments, but an unknown experimental factor could not be excluded. Presence/absence analyses assumed roughly uniform sequencing depth across donors, an assumption that may not hold. CMV serostatus was the only immune exposure information available for the cohort. Compared with equally common non-associated chains, HLA-associated TCR beta chains in a later analysis were more clonally expanded and had lower generation probabilities. The sequencing pipeline was judged likely to have produced a cluster of highly shared sequence variants as a technical artifact. While some public TCRs were present in many individuals, most TCR sequences turned up only very rarely across donors. A total of 164 TCR beta chains were listed by the study as associated with cytomegalovirus. Because counts were too low, fewer than 20 rarely observed V segments, including chromosome 9 orphons, were excluded from the earlier analysis of 587 of the donors. In an earlier analysis of fewer than 750 of the donors, most TCR beta V segments were observed in productive rearrangements about 87% or about 30% of the time, broadly matching IMGT annotations. Because HLA typing was missing for some donors at each locus, association tests included only the typed subset. It was suggested by the authors that the approach could potentially be generalized to other disease states and immunological phenotypes. Strong co-occurrence of HLA alleles, especially DR and DQ, made assigning TCR associations to individual alleles difficult. This cohort had only TCR beta chains sequenced, and the lack of alpha or paired-chain data limited which features could be detected. The 87-base-pair reads could not distinguish some IMGT-functional V segments, including TRBV6-2 and TRBV6-3, so those segments were excluded.

The receptor library was made with the immunoSEQ multiplex PCR assay. For the multiplex PCR, a mixture combining 60 forward primers for TCR Vbeta segments and 13 reverse primers for TCR Jbeta segments was used. A multiplex PCR assay on genomic DNA amplified the CDR3 region of rearranged TCR beta genes. The Illumina HiSeq System was used to sequence the amplified TCR beta libraries as 87-base-pair reads. The study's processing was this. A later analysis counted about 82 million unique TCR beta chains across the 666 repertoires, and 10 million to 11 million of these chains were shared by at least two donors. To remove PCR and sequencing errors, raw reads were error-corrected and collapsed into unique sequences using a nearest-neighbor algorithm that merged closely related sequences. CDR3 sequences were aligned to IMGT reference sequences to assign V, D and J gene segments. For a sequence to be retained, a match of at least six nucleotides was required to both a V gene segment and a J gene segment. Rearrangements were called productive when the CDR3 lacked stop codons and stayed in frame with V and J; all others were non-productive. CDR3 was defined by IMGT convention, running from the second conserved V-encoded cysteine to the conserved J-encoded phenylalanine. In an earlier analysis of approximately 500 of the donors, sequences lacking an unambiguous match to a single V gene segment were excluded. An earlier analysis of a few hundred of the donors classified V segments as functional when productive rearrangements were above 56.7% and as segregating when the standard deviation between donors was above 5%. A statistical classification framework was built for diagnosing cytomegalovirus status from the catalog of TCR beta chain sequences. In a later analysis, V and J genes were assigned by comparing TCR nucleotide sequences against IMGT/GENE-DB human TR gene sequences. In a later analysis, CDR3 sequences and most-parsimonious VDJ recombination scenarios were assigned using the TCRdist pipeline. In a later analysis, each TCR beta chain was defined by its CDR3 amino acid sequence together with its V-gene family, and reads without a unique V-gene family were excluded. As a way to deal with suspected cross-contamination and a sequencing artifact, a later analysis dropped roughly 620 nucleotide sequences that were highly shared and had low generation probability. In a later analysis, a clonal expansion index was calculated for each public chain from normalized within-repertoire ranks of inferred template counts. In a later analysis, generation probabilities were computed using a VDJ recombination model fitted to out-of-frame rearrangements, and the results were checked against IGoR. Hypergeometric tests were used in a later analysis to score TCR-TCR, TCR-HLA and TCR-CMV co-occurrence, with a repertoire-size bias correction applied to the TCR pairs. To estimate false discovery rates, a later analysis permuted the HLA or CMV assignments 20 times. In a later analysis, co-occurring TCRs were grouped using DBSCAN, with TCRdist sequence similarity added in when clustering inside HLA-allele-positive subsets. For co-occurrence clustering, repertoires with fewer than 30,000 or more than 120,000 public chains were excluded, along with a handful of repertoires with anomalous nucleotide sharing. TCRdb stores this immuneACCESS table with in-frame sequences only. Part of the clones is absent; in the studies checked, under half of the shortfall reflects unresolved V genes, and no reason is known for the rest. That table gives V, J and clone size, and the DNA gave D and trimming. The sample contains more than 150,000 clones, about 81% of them found a single time. The ten largest clones capture about 1.6% of the sample.

The sequencing input was PBMCs. The source is a man in his forties in good health and CMV-seronegative. The chain is assembled from TRBV6-4 and TRBJ2-3; TRBD1 is possibly the D segment (5 matching bases). CDR3 sequence: CASSVERGADTQYF. The DNA sequence follows: TGTGCCAGCAGTGTGGAAAGGGGCGCAGATACGCAGTATTTT.